These 22 T cell receptor beta chains came from one sample sequenced in a study of siplizumab effects on memory and regulatory T cells. Produced via immunoSEQ multiplex PCR; TCRdb's table is partial and in-frame only. Of more than 85,000 clones in the sample, approximately 92% were seen once. Sample: CD4+ T cells sorted from blood. The receptors were gathered from a human donor in good health.

This rearrangement joins TRBV5-1 to TRBJ2-5, with D perhaps TRBD1 (5 bases). This CDR3 spans 14 amino acids. Trimming pared 0 bases from V and 5 bases from J, leaving 11 bases between. CDR1 is SGHRS, CDR2 YFSETQ, per germline. The CDR3 DNA reads as TGCGCCAGCAGCTTGGGTCCAGGGATGGAGACCCAGTACTTC. Amino acid sequence: CASSLGPGMETQYF.

The V gene is TRBV6-1, the J gene TRBJ1-5; D is unresolved. V shed 7 bases and J shed 4 bases, with 11 bases lying between them. Germline V gene data show CDR1 as MNHNS and CDR2 as SASEGT. The CDR3 is 13 amino acids. The CDR3 spells CASTLVQNQPQHF. In nucleotides, the CDR3 is TGTGCCAGCACATTGGTCCAGAATCAGCCCCAGCATTTT.

This sequence joins TRBV11-2 and TRBJ2-2; TRBD1 might be the D (6 bases). V lost 4 bases, J lost 6 bases, and 21 bases lay in between. This CDR3 comprises 17 residues. Germline lookup yields CDR1 SGHAT and CDR2 FQNNGV. The CDR3 is CASSWTTGPKGPGELFF. The CDR3 DNA reads as TGTGCCAGCAGCTGGACGACAGGCCCTAAAGGGCCCGGGGAGCTGTTTTTT.

The V gene is TRBV11-2, the J gene TRBJ1-4; D is uncertain. The CDR3 sequence is 15 residues long. Per the germline V gene, CDR1 is SGHAT and CDR2 is FQNNGV. V lost 1 base and J 0 bases, leaving 6 bases between the germline ends. CDR3 DNA sequence: TGTGCCAGCAGCTTAGTCTCGACAACTAATGAAAAACTGTTTTTT. This encodes CASSLVSTTNEKLFF.

This clone came up once. The CDR3 is CASSPRSTGRVYEQYF. The CDR3 DNA reads TGTGCCAGCAGTCCCCGTTCCACGGGACGGGTCTACGAGCAGTACTTC. The J gene is TRBJ2-5, the V gene TRBV6-6; the D gene could be TRBD1 or TRBD2 (5 bases each). The J call could be wrong; TRBJ2-7 is a better fit for the DNA end. Germline V gene sequence: CDR1 MNHNY, CDR2 SVGAGI (reference sequence). This CDR3 has 16 residues.

The V and J genes are TRBV5-5 and TRBJ1-5; D gene uncertain. The CDR3 covers 14 residues. Trimming shortened V by 2 bases and J by 4 bases, and 10 bases separated the two germline ends. The germline CDR1 and CDR2 sequences are SGHKS and YYEKEE (reference sequence). The CDR3 DNA reads TGTGCCAGCAGCTTAGATAGGCAGAATCAGCCCCAGCATTTT. It encodes CASSLDRQNQPQHF.

The J gene is TRBJ1-2, the V gene TRBV6-5; a weak D match, TRBD1 (6 bases). There are 12 residues in the CDR3. Germline V gene lookup returns CDR1 MNHEY and CDR2 SVGAGI. V was shortened by 5 bases and J by 8 bases, with 12 bases between the two germline ends. CDR3 protein: CASSQPGEGYTF. Written as DNA, the CDR3 is TGTGCCAGCAGTCAACCAGGGGAGGGCTACACCTTC.

In its sample, this clone was seen once. J is TRBJ1-1 and V is TRBV2; D unclear. Between the trimmed V and J ends, which lost 5 bases and 3 bases, there was a span of 4 bases. This CDR3 has 11 amino acids. Germline V gives CDR1 SNHLY, CDR2 FYNNEI. The CDR3 region has the DNA TGTGCCAGCAGTTTCGACACTGAAGCTTTCTTT. Translating it yields CASSFDTEAFF.

This rearrangement joins TRBV7-6 to TRBJ1-1, with D unclear. The CDR3 runs to 14 residues. Germline V lookup: CDR1 SGHVS, CDR2 FNYEAQ. Trimming removed 3 bases from V and 4 bases from J, with 12 bases in between. CDR3 nucleotides: TGTGCCAGCAGCTTGGAGGGATCCCCCACTGAAGCTTTCTTT. Its protein is CASSLEGSPTEAFF.

The chain combines TRBV11-2 with TRBJ2-5; 8 positions agree with TRBD1. Unmatched junction bases numbered 8, after V lost 0 bases and J lost 5 bases. This CDR3 spans 16 amino acids. Germline-derived CDR1 and CDR2 are SGHAT and FQNNGV. CDR3 protein: CASSLEGRGREETQYF. CDR3 sequence (DNA): TGTGCCAGCAGCTTAGAGGGCAGGGGGCGTGAGGAGACCCAGTACTTC.

The chain uses TRBV27 and TRBJ2-1, with D unclear. V was pared by 3 bases and J by 2 bases, with 5 bases between. Germline-derived CDR1 and CDR2 are MNHEY and SMNVEV (reference sequence). The CDR3 spans 13 residues. In DNA, the CDR3 is TGTGCCAGCAGTTTTCGCCCCTACAATGAGCAGTTCTTC. Protein sequence: CASSFRPYNEQFF.

This clone was recorded only once. V is TRBV4-1 and J is TRBJ2-7; 12 nucleotides match TRBD2. Germline V gene sequence: CDR1 MGHRA, CDR2 YSYEKL. The junction had 13 bases not matched to a gene; V was cut back by 4 bases and J by 3 bases. The CDR3 extends over 18 amino acids. CDR3 in amino acids: CASSRIIPLLAGGYEQYF. CDR3 in DNA: TGCGCCAGCAGCCGAATTATCCCTCTACTAGCGGGGGGCTACGAGCAGTACTTC.

The chain is built from TRBV5-1 and TRBJ2-5; unclear D gene. The germline V gene encodes CDR1 SGHRS and CDR2 YFSETQ. The V and J ends lost 0 bases and 3 bases respectively, with 9 bases between them. The CDR3 runs to 14 residues. The CDR3, as DNA: TGCGCCAGCAGCTTGGACTCAACAGAAGAGACCCAGTACTTC. It translates to CASSLDSTEETQYF. Filled out from reference TRBV5-1 and TRBJ2-5, the complete variable domain reads KAGVTQTPRYLIKTRGQQVTLSCSPISGHRSVSWYQQTPGQGLQFLFEYFSETQRNKGNFPGRFSGRQFSNSRSEMNVSTLELGDSALYLCASSLDSTEETQYFGPGTRLLVL.

This chain joins TRBV5-1 and TRBJ2-3; 9 bases line up with TRBD1. Germline V CDR1 and CDR2: SGHRS, YFSETQ. After removal of 0 bases from V and 4 bases from J, the junction contained 3 bases not matched to a gene. This CDR3 spans 15 amino acids. The DNA of the CDR3 is TGCGCCAGCAGCTTGGTAGGACAGGGGCCAGATACGCAGTATTTT. Translated: CASSLVGQGPDTQYF.

This clone occurred a few times. The chain uses TRBV25-1 and TRBJ2-7; D is possibly TRBD1 or TRBD2 (5 bases each). In germline, CDR1 is MGHDK, CDR2 SYGVNS. V dropped 8 bases and J dropped 4 bases, with 21 bases sitting between them. The CDR3 extends over 15 amino acids. The CDR3: CASALGTLGGYEQYF. Here the CDR3 DNA reads TGTGCCAGCGCCCTTGGGACCCTGGGCGGTTACGAGCAGTACTTC.

CDR3 region: CASSLAISETQYF. The CDR3 DNA follows: TGTGCCAGCAGCTTAGCCATTTCAGAGACCCAGTACTTC. This chain uses TRBV7-6 with TRBJ2-5; D ambiguous. The CDR3 consists of 13 residues. Germline CDR1 is SGHVS and CDR2 is FNYEAQ. V was shortened by 0 bases and J by 4 bases, with 6 bases between the two germline ends.

This chain joins TRBV5-1 and TRBJ1-1; 8 bases are a match to TRBD1. V gave up 2 bases and J gave up 8 bases; unmatched junction bases: 8. The CDR3 is 14 residues long. Germline CDR1 SGHRS, CDR2 YFSETQ. Here the CDR3 reads CASSLEGQAQEAFF. The CDR3 DNA is TGCGCCAGCAGCTTAGAGGGACAGGCCCAAGAAGCTTTCTTT.

This sequence joins TRBV6-1 and TRBJ1-2; tentative D call: TRBD1 (6 bases). Between the trimmed V and J ends, which lost 6 bases and 8 bases, there was a span of 16 bases. The CDR3 extends over 13 amino acids. The germline CDR1 and CDR2 sequences are MNHNS and SASEGT. The CDR3 DNA follows: TGTGCCAGCAGCTGGACAGTAGCGAAAGGCTACACCTTC. Its protein is CASSWTVAKGYTF.

As to this clone: This specimen includes other DNA sequences encoding the same CDR3. The chain is built from TRBV7-8 and TRBJ1-5, with unresolved D. The CDR3 runs to 16 residues. Looked up from germline, CDR1 is SGHVS and CDR2 is FQNEAQ. V lost 1 base and J lost 2, with 12 bases in between. The CDR3 DNA sequence: TGTGCCAGCAGCTTAGGCAGCCTAAGGGGCAATCAGCCCCAGCATTTT. Protein product: CASSLGSLRGNQPQHF. Full variable domain (outside the CDR3, taken from reference TRBV7-8 and TRBJ1-5): GAGVSQSPRYKVAKRGQDVALRCDPISGHVSLFWYQQALGQGPEFLTYFQNEAQLDKSGLPSDRFFAERPEGSVSTLKIQRTQQEDSAVYLCASSLGSLRGNQPQHFGDGTRLSIL.

The CDR3: CASSAGTSGPTDTQYF. The CDR3 DNA sequence: TGTGCCAGCAGCGCCGGGACTAGCGGGCCCACAGATACGCAGTATTTT. The rearrangement uses TRBV9 and TRBJ2-3; 12 bases map to TRBD2. V trimming: 3 bases; J trimming: 2 bases; junction bases outside the gene matches: 4. Germline CDR1 is SGDLS and CDR2 is YYNGEE. This CDR3 spans 16 amino acids.

V gene TRBV7-9 combines with J gene TRBJ2-3; no clear D gene. V was pared by 7 bases and J by 6 bases, with 11 bases between. The CDR3 spans 12 residues. Germline-derived CDR1 and CDR2 are SEHNR and FQNEAQ (reference sequence). CDR3 nucleotides: TGTGCCAGCAACCCCTCCGGGGATACGCAGTATTTT. This codes for CASNPSGDTQYF.

The chain recombines TRBV9 with TRBJ2-7; TRBD1 is a possible D gene (6 bases). Germline V lookup: CDR1 SGDLS, CDR2 YYNGEE. V lost 0 bases and J 4 bases, leaving 14 bases between the germline ends. The CDR3 sequence is 15 residues long. CDR3 in amino acids: CASSVAGTGRYEQYF. For the CDR3, the DNA is TGTGCCAGCAGCGTAGCTGGTACAGGGAGATACGAGCAGTACTTC. Using reference TRBV9 and TRBJ2-7 for the parts outside the CDR3, the full variable domain is DSGVTQTPKHLITATGQRVTLRCSPRSGDLSVYWYQQSLDQGLQFLIQYYNGEERAKGNILERFSAQQFPDLHSELNLSSLELGDSALYFCASSVAGTGRYEQYFGPGTRLTVT.